This T cell receptor (beta chain) was found in a study of blood T cell repertoires in COVID-19 (TCRdb year 2020). In the study overall: Samples from collaborators originated in the United States, Italy and Spain and spanned both the acute and convalescent phases of COVID-19. The material from the prospective study consisted of cDNA or gDNA derived from T cells, B-cell-depleted T cells, or PBMCs. The dataset comprised deeply sampled blood TCRbeta repertoires from subjects exposed to, actively infected with, or recovered from COVID-19. The repertoires were released in a freely available public database intended as a resource for research on the immune response to SARS-CoV-2. Samples came from the ongoing ImmuneRACE study (first 160 participants) plus 1,254 subjects from 6 global collaborators. The sample metadata nearly always contained a de-identified subject ID, COVID-19 status, age in years and sex. Where available, HLA class I and class II types were taken from metadata supplied by the sample provider and were not determined by assay-based typing. What the authors observed across the whole study: Clinical and demographic metadata were provided uncurated, with the amount varying by source and participant.

The immunoSEQ Assay, a bias-controlled multiplex PCR, was used to amplify TCRbeta CDR3 regions from genomic DNA. From the authors' description of their analysis: Within the assay, amplification of reference gene primers was used to estimate how many nucleated cells each sample contained. Sequence reads were collapsed and filtered to measure the absolute abundance of every unique TCRbeta CDR3 rearrangement. For each sample, productive Simpson clonality was calculated by taking the square root of Simpson's diversity index across productive rearrangements. TCRdb holds this immuneACCESS table with in-frame rearrangements only. Some clones are missing; in checked studies, unresolved V genes explain under half, and the rest has no known cause. The DNA gave D and trimming, while V, J and clone size come from that table. Here the sample has a few hundred thousand clones; about 91% occur a single time. The top ten hold 8.5% to 10% of the sample.

The CDR3 has 14 amino acids, counting the end cysteine and phenylalanine. Just CDR3 DNA is preserved here, 42 bases in frame from base 1. The trim is 3 bases for V and 4 bases for J, with a gap of 16 bases between the germline ends. The germline V gene specifies SQVTM as CDR1 and ANQGSEA as CDR2. As for this clone: Its target antigen remains unknown. Per-nucleotide qualities are absent, and no much larger clonotype sits a single base away.

Participants in the prospective study were enrolled through a virtual design, were aged roughly 18 to 100 years, and lived in 24 United States geographic areas. To assign participants to cohorts, the prospective study relied on clinical history that participants themselves reported in a screening survey and a study questionnaire. ImmuneRACE Cohort 3 recovered participants were defined by two consecutive negative NP/OP PCR tests, healthcare professional clearance, or symptom resolution. In the prospective study, whole blood, serum and a nasopharyngeal or oropharyngeal swab were collected from each participant by mobile phlebotomists. Participants in the prospective study had the option to provide additional blood draws and questionnaires over a 2-month period. Before DNA extraction, prospective study blood samples were shipped either frozen or at room temperature.

This sequence was found in a woman between 18 and 29 years old who had recovered from COVID-19. Sequenced: PBMCs or T cells enriched from blood (not recorded which). The chain is assembled from TRBV29-1 and TRBJ2-7, with the D gene call left open. The DNA is as follows: TGCAGCGTTGAGGTGGCTAGTGGAGCGTACGAGCAGTACTTC. This sequence encodes CSVEVASGAYEQYF.